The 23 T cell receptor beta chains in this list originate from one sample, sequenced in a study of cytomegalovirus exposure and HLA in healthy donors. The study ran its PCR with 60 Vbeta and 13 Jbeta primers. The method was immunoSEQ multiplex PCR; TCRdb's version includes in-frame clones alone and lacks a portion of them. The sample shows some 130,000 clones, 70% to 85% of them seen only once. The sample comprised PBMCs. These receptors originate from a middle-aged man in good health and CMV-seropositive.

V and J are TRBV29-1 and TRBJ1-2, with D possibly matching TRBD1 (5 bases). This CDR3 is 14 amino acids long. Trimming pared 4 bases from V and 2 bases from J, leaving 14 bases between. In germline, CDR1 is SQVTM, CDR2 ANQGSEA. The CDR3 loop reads CSVVKGLGNYGYTF. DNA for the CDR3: TGCAGCGTTGTAAAGGGGCTGGGCAACTATGGCTACACCTTC.

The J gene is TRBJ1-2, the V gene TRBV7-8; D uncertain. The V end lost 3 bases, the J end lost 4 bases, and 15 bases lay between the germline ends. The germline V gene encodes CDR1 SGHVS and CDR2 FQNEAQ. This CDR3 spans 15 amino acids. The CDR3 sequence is CASSFYRGTGYGYTF. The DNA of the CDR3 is TGTGCCAGCAGCTTTTACCGGGGAACCGGCTATGGCTACACCTTC.

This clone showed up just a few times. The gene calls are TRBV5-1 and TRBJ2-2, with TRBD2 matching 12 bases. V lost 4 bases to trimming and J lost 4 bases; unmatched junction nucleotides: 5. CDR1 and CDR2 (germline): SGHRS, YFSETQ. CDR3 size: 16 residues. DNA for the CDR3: TGCGCCAGCAGCCCGACTAGCGGGAGTACCACCGGGGAGCTGTTTTTT. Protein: CASSPTSGSTTGELFF.

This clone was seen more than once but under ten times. CDR3 sequence (DNA): TGTGCCAGCACTCCGGGACAGGGTTCTGAAGCTTTCTTT. This translates into CASTPGQGSEAFF. The V and J genes are TRBV7-9 and TRBJ1-1, with 9 nucleotides matching TRBD1. Germline V gene sequence: CDR1 SEHNR, CDR2 FQNEAQ (reference sequence). The CDR3 runs 13 residues. J lost 6 bases, V lost 7 bases, and 6 bases had no gene match.

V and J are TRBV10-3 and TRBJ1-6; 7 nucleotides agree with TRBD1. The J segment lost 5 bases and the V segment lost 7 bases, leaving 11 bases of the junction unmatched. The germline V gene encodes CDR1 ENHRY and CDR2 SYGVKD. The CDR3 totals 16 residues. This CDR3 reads CAITSIRDSHNSPLHF. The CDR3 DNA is TGTGCCATCACCTCAATTAGGGACAGCCATAATTCACCCCTCCACTTT.

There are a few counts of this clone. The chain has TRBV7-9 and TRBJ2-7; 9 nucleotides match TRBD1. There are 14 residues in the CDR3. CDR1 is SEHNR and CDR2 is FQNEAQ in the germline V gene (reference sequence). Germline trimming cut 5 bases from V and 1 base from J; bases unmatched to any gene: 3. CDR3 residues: CASSLGTGSYEQYF. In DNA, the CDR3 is TGTGCCAGCAGCCTCGGGACAGGGTCCTACGAGCAGTACTTC.

This chain's CDR3 is CASSNPGTYPIAKNIQYF. The CDR3 DNA reads TGTGCCAGCAGCAACCCCGGGACATATCCTATAGCCAAAAACATTCAGTACTTC. The chain employs TRBV21-1 and TRBJ2-4; the listed D gene, TRBD1, was not tested against the DNA. TRBV21-1 is assigned pseudogene status. This CDR3 region has 18 residues.

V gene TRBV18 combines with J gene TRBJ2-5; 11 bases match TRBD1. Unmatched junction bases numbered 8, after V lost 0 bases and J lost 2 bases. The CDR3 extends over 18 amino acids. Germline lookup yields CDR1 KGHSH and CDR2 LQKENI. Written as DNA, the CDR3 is TGTGCCAGCTCACCACCCACGGGACAGGGGGGACCTCAAGAGACCCAGTACTTC. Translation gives CASSPPTGQGGPQETQYF.

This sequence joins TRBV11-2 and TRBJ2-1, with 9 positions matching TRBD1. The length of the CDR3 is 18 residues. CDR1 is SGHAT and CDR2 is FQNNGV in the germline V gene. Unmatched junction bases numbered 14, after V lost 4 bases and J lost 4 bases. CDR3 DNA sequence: TGTGCCAGCAGCTCCAGATCAGCGGGACAGGGCTTTTACAATGAGCAGTTCTTC. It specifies CASSSRSAGQGFYNEQFF.

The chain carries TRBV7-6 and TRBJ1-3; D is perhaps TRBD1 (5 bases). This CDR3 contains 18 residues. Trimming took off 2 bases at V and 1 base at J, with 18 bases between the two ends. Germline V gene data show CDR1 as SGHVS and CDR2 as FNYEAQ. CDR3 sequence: CASSLMGGSVRSGNTIYF. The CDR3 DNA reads TGTGCCAGCAGCTTAATGGGGGGGAGTGTTCGTTCTGGAAACACCATATATTTT.

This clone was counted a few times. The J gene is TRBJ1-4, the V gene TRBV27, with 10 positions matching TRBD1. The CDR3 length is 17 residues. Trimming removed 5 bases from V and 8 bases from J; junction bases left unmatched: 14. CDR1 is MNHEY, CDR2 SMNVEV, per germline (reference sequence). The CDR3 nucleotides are TGTGCCAGCAGTCCCCACCCTAGACAGGGGGCAGGAGAAAAACTGTTTTTT. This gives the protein CASSPHPRQGAGEKLFF.

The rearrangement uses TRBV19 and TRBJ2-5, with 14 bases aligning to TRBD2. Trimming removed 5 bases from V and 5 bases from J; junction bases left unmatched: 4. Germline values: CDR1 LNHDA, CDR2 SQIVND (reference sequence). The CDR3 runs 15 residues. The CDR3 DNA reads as TGTGCCAGTAGTTGGACTAGCGGGAGGCAGGAGACCCAGTACTTC. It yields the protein CASSWTSGRQETQYF.

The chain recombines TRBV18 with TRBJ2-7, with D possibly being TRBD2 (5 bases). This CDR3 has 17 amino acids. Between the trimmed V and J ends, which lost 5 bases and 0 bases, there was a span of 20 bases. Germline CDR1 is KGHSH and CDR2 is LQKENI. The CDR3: CASSFRAPKGSSYEQYF. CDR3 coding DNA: TGTGCCAGCTCATTCCGAGCCCCGAAAGGGAGCTCCTACGAGCAGTACTTC.

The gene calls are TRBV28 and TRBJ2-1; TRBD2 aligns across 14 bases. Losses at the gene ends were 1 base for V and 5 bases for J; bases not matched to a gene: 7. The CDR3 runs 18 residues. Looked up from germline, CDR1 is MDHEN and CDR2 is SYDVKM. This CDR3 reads CASSLSGLAGAFDNEQFF. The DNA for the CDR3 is TGTGCCAGCAGTTTATCGGGACTAGCGGGAGCTTTCGACAATGAGCAGTTCTTC.

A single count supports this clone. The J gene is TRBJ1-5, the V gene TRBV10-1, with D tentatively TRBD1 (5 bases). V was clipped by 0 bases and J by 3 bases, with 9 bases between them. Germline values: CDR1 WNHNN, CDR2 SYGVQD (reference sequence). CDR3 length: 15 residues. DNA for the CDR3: TGCGCCAGCAGTGAGTCCGGCAGGGACAATCAGCCCCAGCATTTT. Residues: CASSESGRDNQPQHF.

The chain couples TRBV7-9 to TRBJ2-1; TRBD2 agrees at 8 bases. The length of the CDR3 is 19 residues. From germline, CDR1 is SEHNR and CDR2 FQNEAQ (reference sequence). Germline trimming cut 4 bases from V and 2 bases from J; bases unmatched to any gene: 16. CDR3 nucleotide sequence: TGTGCCAGCAGCTCCTCGGTGGCACTAGCGGAAGCCACCTACAATGAGCAGTTCTTC. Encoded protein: CASSSSVALAEATYNEQFF.

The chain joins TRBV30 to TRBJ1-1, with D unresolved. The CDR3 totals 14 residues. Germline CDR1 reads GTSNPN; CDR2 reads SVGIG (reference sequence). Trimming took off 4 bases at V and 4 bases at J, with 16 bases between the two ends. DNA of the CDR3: TGTGCCTGGACCGATGGGCTCCTCGGCACTGAAGCTTTCTTT. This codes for CAWTDGLLGTEAFF.

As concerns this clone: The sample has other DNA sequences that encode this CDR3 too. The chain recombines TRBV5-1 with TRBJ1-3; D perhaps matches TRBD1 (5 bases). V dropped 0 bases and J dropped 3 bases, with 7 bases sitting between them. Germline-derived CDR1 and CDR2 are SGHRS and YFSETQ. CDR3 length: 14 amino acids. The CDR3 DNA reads TGCGCCAGCAGCTTGGCAGGGTATGGAAACACCATATATTTT. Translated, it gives CASSLAGYGNTIYF. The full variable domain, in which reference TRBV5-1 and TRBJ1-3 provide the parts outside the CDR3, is KAGVTQTPRYLIKTRGQQVTLSCSPISGHRSVSWYQQTPGQGLQFLFEYFSETQRNKGNFPGRFSGRQFSNSRSEMNVSTLELGDSALYLCASSLAGYGNTIYFGEGSWLTVV.

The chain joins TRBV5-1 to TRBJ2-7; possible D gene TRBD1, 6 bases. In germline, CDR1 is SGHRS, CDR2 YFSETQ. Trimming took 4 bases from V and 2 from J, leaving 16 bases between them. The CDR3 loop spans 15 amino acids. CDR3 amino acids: CASSPGERIPYEQYF. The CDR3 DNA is TGCGCCAGCAGCCCAGGGGAAAGGATTCCCTACGAGCAGTACTTC.

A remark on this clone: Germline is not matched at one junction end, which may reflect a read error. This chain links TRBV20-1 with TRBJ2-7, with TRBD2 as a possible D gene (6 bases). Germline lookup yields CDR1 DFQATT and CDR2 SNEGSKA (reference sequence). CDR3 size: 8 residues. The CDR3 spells CSARFGSF. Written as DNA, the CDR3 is TGCAGTGCTAGGTTCGGGAGCTTC.

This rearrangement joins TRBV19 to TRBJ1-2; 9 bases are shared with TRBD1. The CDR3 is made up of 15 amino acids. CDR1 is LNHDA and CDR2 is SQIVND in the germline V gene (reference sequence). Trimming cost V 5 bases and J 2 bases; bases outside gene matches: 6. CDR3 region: CASSFEGQGNYGYTF. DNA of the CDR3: TGTGCCAGTAGTTTCGAGGGACAGGGAAACTATGGCTACACCTTC.

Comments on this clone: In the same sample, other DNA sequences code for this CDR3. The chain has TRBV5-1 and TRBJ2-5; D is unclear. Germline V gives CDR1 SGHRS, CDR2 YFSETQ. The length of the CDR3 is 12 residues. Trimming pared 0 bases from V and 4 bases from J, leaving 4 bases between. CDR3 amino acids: CASSLAGETQYF. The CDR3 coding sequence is TGCGCCAGCAGCTTGGCGGGAGAGACCCAGTACTTC.

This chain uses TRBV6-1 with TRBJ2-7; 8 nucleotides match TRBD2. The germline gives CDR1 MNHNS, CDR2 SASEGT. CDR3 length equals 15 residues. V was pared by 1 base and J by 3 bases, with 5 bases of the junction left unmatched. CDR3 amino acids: CASSEGAGALYEQYF. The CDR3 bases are TGTGCCAGCAGTGAAGGAGCGGGAGCTCTCTACGAGCAGTACTTC.